This T cell receptor (beta chain) was recovered during a study of cytotoxic CD8 clonotypes in ibrutinib-treated CLL. This CDR3 spans 15 amino acids. With 5 bases removed from V and 1 base from J, the gap between germline ends came to 15 bases. In germline, CDR1 is SQVTM, CDR2 ANQGSEA. Generated by immunoSEQ multiplex PCR, the TCRdb table keeps only in-frame clones and is missing some. The table shows around 250,000 clones, with around 70% occurring only once. The TCR originated in a human donor with chronic lymphocytic leukemia. The chain uses TRBV29-1 and TRBJ2-4; tentatively, D is TRBD2 (6 bases). Source: PBMCs, taken after 24 months of ibrutinib treatment. The CDR3 loop is CSVLAGSGAKNIQYF. For the CDR3, the DNA is TGCAGCGTTTTGGCGGGCAGCGGGGCCAAAAACATTCAGTACTTC. Combining the CDR3 with reference TRBV29-1 and TRBJ2-4 gives the whole variable domain SAVISQKPSRDICQRGTSLTIQCQVDSQVTMMFWYRQQPGQSLTLIATANQGSEATYESGFVIDKFPISRPNLTFSTLTVSNMSPEDSSIYLCSVLAGSGAKNIQYFGAGTRLSVL.